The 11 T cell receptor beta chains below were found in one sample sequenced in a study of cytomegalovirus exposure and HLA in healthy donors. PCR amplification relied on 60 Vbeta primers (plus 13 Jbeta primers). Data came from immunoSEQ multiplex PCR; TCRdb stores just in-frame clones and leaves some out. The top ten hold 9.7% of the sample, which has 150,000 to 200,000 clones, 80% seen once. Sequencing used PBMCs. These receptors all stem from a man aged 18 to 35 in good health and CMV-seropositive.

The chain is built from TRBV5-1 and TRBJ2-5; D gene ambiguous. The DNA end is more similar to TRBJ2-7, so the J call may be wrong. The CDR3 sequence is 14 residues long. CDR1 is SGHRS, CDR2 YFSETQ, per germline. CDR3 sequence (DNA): TGCGCCAGCAGCTTGGACAGCAGCTCCTACGAGCAGTACTTC. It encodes CASSLDSSSYEQYF.

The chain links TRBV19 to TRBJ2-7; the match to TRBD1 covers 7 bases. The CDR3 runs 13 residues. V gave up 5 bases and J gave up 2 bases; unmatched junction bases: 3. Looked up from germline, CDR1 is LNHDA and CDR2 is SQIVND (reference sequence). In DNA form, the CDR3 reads TGTGCCAGTAGTCCGGGACAGCCCTACGAGCAGTACTTC. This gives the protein CASSPGQPYEQYF.

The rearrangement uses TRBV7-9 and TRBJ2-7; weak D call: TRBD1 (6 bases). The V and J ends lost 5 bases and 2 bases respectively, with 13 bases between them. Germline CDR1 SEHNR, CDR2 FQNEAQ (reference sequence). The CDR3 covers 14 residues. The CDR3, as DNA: TGTGCCAGCAGCCCAGACAGGTTCCCCTACGAGCAGTACTTC. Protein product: CASSPDRFPYEQYF.

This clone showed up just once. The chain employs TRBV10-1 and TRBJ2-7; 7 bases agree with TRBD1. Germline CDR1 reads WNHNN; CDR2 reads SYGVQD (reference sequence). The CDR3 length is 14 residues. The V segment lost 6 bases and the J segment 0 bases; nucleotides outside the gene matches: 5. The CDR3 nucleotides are TGCGCCAGCAGCGTCAACAGGGGCTCCTACGAGCAGTACTTC. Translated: CASSVNRGSYEQYF.

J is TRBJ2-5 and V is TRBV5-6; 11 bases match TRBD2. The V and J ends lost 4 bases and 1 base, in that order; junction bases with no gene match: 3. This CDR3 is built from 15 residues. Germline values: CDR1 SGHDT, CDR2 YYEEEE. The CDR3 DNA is TGTGCCAGCAGCAAAGGGACTAGCGGCCAAGAGACCCAGTACTTC. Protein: CASSKGTSGQETQYF.

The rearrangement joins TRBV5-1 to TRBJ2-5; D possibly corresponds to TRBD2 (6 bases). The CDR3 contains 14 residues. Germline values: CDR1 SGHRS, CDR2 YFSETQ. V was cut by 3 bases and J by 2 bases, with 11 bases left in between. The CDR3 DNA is TGCGCCAGCAGCTCGCGTGGGGGGCAAGAGACCCAGTACTTC. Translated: CASSSRGGQETQYF.

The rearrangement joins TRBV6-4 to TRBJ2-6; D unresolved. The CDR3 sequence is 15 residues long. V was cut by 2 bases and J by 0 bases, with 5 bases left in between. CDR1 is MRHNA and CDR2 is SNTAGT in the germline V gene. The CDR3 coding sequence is TGTGCCAGCAGTGACGCGGTCTCTGGGGCCAACGTCCTGACTTTC. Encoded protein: CASSDAVSGANVLTF.

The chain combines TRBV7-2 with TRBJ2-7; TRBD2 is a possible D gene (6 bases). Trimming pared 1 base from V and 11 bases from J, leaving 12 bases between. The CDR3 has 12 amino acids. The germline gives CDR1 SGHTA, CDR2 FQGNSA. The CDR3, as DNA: TGTGCCAGCAGCTTAGGGGGGGATTCCGAGTACTTC. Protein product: CASSLGGDSEYF.

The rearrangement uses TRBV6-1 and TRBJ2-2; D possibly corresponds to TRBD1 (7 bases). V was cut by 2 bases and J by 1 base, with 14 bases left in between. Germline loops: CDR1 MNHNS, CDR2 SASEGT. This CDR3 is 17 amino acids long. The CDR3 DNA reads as TGTGCCAGCAGTGAACCTACAGGGGACTTGAACACCGGGGAGCTGTTTTTT. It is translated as CASSEPTGDLNTGELFF.

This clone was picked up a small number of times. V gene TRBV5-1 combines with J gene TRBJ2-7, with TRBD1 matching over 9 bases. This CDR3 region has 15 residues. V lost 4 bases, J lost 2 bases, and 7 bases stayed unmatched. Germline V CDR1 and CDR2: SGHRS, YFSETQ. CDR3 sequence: CASSPAGTGTYEQYF. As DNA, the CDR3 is TGCGCCAGCAGCCCTGCCGGGACAGGGACCTACGAGCAGTACTTC.

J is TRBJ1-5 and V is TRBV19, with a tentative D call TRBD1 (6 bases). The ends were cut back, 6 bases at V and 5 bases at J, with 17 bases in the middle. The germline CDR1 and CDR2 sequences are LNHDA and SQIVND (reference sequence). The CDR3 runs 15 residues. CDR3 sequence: CASSHFWTEHQPQHF. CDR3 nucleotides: TGTGCCAGTAGCCACTTCTGGACAGAACATCAGCCCCAGCATTTT.